Presented here are 6 T cell receptor beta chains from one specimen sequenced in a study of cytomegalovirus exposure and HLA in healthy donors. Primers for the PCR totalled 60 Vbeta and 13 Jbeta. Measured with immunoSEQ multiplex PCR; TCRdb has only the in-frame clones, and not every one. This table has 70,000 to 100,000 clones, under 80% appearing once. Material: PBMCs. Source of these receptors: a woman aged 50 to 60 in good health and CMV-seropositive.

CDR3 region: CASSSQFGAGGEQFF. CDR3 in DNA: TGTGCCAGCAGCTCCCAGTTCGGGGCGGGAGGTGAGCAGTTCTTC. The chain links TRBV14 to TRBJ2-1; TRBD2 matches at 8 bases. Germline CDR1 and CDR2: SGHDN and FVKESK. The CDR3 spans 15 residues. V shed 5 bases, J shed 9 bases, and the junction held 12 bases outside the gene matches.

This clone was detected only a few times. The chain recombines TRBV5-1 with TRBJ2-7; tentative D call: TRBD2 (6 bases). V was shortened by 2 bases and J by 1 base, with 10 bases between the two germline ends. There are 14 residues in the CDR3. Germline values: CDR1 SGHRS, CDR2 YFSETQ. The CDR3 loop is CASSFRGLSYEQYF. The CDR3 DNA is TGCGCCAGCAGCTTCCGGGGGTTGTCCTACGAGCAGTACTTC. The variable domain in full, completed from reference TRBV5-1 and TRBJ2-7, reads KAGVTQTPRYLIKTRGQQVTLSCSPISGHRSVSWYQQTPGQGLQFLFEYFSETQRNKGNFPGRFSGRQFSNSRSEMNVSTLELGDSALYLCASSFRGLSYEQYFGPGTRLTVT.

This clone is medium-sized in the sample. This sequence joins TRBV5-4 and TRBJ2-1, with 12 bases lining up with TRBD1. The V gene end was trimmed by 0 bases and the J gene end by 8 bases; junction bases not matched to a gene: 3. The CDR3 length is 15 residues. The germline gives CDR1 SGHNT, CDR2 YYREEE (reference sequence). The DNA of the CDR3 is TGTGCCAGCAGCTTGGTAGGGACAGGGGGCTATGAGCAGTTCTTC. Translated: CASSLVGTGGYEQFF.

The chain carries TRBV5-1 and TRBJ1-2; unclear D gene. The CDR3 has 13 amino acids. The germline V gene encodes CDR1 SGHRS and CDR2 YFSETQ. The germline V and J ends were trimmed by 5 bases and 0 bases, with 8 bases remaining between them. The CDR3 bases are TGCGCCAGCAGTGCTGGAGCTAACTATGGCTACACCTTC. As protein: CASSAGANYGYTF. Based on the CDR3 plus reference TRBV5-1 and TRBJ1-2, the full variable domain is KAGVTQTPRYLIKTRGQQVTLSCSPISGHRSVSWYQQTPGQGLQFLFEYFSETQRNKGNFPGRFSGRQFSNSRSEMNVSTLELGDSALYLCASSAGANYGYTFGSGTRLTVV.

J is TRBJ1-2 and V is TRBV18, with D possibly being TRBD1 (6 bases). The V end was cut by 3 bases, the J end by 1 base, with 15 bases between. The CDR3 has 16 amino acids. Germline values: CDR1 KGHSH, CDR2 LQKENI. CDR3 in DNA: TGTGCCAGCTCACCGGACCAGGGGCTACATAACTATGGCTACACCTTC. Amino acids: CASSPDQGLHNYGYTF.

As concerns this clone: The same CDR3 is also encoded by other DNA sequences in this sample. The chain links TRBV6-5 to TRBJ2-7, with 8 bases lining up with TRBD1. Germline V lookup: CDR1 MNHEY, CDR2 SVGAGI. The CDR3 extends over 13 amino acids. Trimming removed 0 bases from V and 5 bases from J; junction bases left unmatched: 0. DNA for the CDR3: TGTGCCAGCAGTTACTCCAGGGGGCACGAGCAGTACGTC. It translates to CASSYSRGHEQYV.